This T cell receptor beta chain was obtained from a study of T cell responses to AZD1222 COVID-19 vaccine. In germline, CDR1 is SGHAT, CDR2 FQNNGV. This CDR3 has 16 amino acids. V was clipped by 6 bases and J by 9 bases, with 21 bases between them. The protocol was immunoSEQ multiplex PCR, while the TCRdb copy is restricted to in-frame clones and leaves out a portion. The table lists under 130,000 clones, roughly nine tenths of them singletons, with over 2% in the top ten. The TCR comes from an adult who received the AZD1222 COVID-19 vaccine. V gene TRBV11-2 combines with J gene TRBJ1-6; D unclear. Material: peripheral blood, obtained 28 days after the second AZD1222 dose. The CDR3 spells CASSPSNVWQSSPLHF. The CDR3, as DNA: TGTGCCAGCAGTCCCTCCAATGTTTGGCAGAGTTCACCCCTCCACTTT.